This T cell receptor (beta chain) is drawn from a study of cytomegalovirus exposure and HLA in healthy donors. PCR amplification relied on 60 Vbeta primers (plus 13 Jbeta primers). Some clones are missing from TCRdb's copy, which holds only in-frame ones; the method was immunoSEQ multiplex PCR. The sample lists more than 50,000 clones; 75% were seen once. The germline V gene encodes CDR1 LNHDA and CDR2 SQIVND (reference sequence). The CDR3 covers 14 residues. The junction had 14 bases not matched to a gene; V was cut back by 10 bases and J by 6 bases. The V and J genes are TRBV19 and TRBJ1-1; 7 bases agree with TRBD1. Sequencing was performed on PBMCs. The TCR was taken from a woman between 40 and 55 years old in good health and CMV-seropositive. CDR3: CATSWGDRVSEAFF. CDR3 DNA sequence: TGTGCCACCTCGTGGGGTGACAGGGTTTCTGAAGCTTTCTTT.